Listed below are T cell receptor beta chains from one sample, sequenced in a study of blood T cell repertoires in COVID-19. Some clones are missing from TCRdb's copy, which holds only in-frame ones; the method was immunoSEQ multiplex PCR. The sample has over 200,000 clones, more than 85% seen once. Sequenced material: peripheral blood. The source of these receptors is a man aged 40-49 years with active or convalescent COVID-19. CDR3s leave out the opening cysteine and the closing phenylalanine or tryptophan. D genes are given only for firm matches.

>.|TRBV2
ASREGGGHPSYEQY
>TRBD2|TRBV30
AWSVAGGTNIQY
>.|TRBV18
ASSLTGQKNTEAF
>.|TRBV28
ASSLGQQNTEAF
>TRBD1|TRBV11-3
ASSQGQGDTQY
>.|TRBV13
ASSLARKMNTEAF
>TRBD1|TRBV10-3
AISDRTGSTDTQY
>TRBD2|TRBV5-1
ASSIGTSSYNEQF
>TRBD2|TRBV18
ASSPAGGLYNEQF
>.|TRBV21-1
ASSTPTLPGQGAFVSGNTIY
>TRBD1|TRBV9
ASSPLGQLMNTEAF
>.|TRBV27
ASSLSATWPLH
>TRBD1|TRBV18
ASSRNLGQANTEAF
>TRBD1|TRBV5-6
ASRNSLQGARAF
>TRBD1|TRBV10-2
ASSAGGLNTEAF
>TRBD1|TRBV30
AWTRGQSAF
>.|TRBV18
ASSPYTSADSGELF
>.|TRBV30
AWSQGNYGYT
>.|TRBV5-1
ASYTEVNSNQPQH
>.|TRBV3-1/TRBV3-2
ASSQDPGVMEQY
>TRBD1|TRBV3-1/TRBV3-2
ASSHLIDRGGSYEQY
>.|TRBV6-5
ASSYTGRYGYT
>.|TRBV23-1
ASSREKFDRNTEAF
>.|TRBV5-1
ASSFEGGIGEKLF
>TRBD1|TRBV5-1
ASSSGQGKGYGYT
>TRBD2|TRBV3-1/TRBV3-2
ASSPPAGGPGRTQY
>TRBD1|TRBV2
ASSQQGSSYNEQF
>.|TRBV5-1
ASSLSSSPLH
>TRBD1|TRBV5-6
ASSPGTGGLRYTEAF
>TRBD1|TRBV9
ASSTTGFGANVLT
>.|TRBV5-1
ASSLATGEQETQY
>.|TRBV7-9
ASSPGWGNQPQH
>TRBD1|TRBV2
ASSQQGAPTEAF
>.|TRBV7-9
ATLTGFYGYT
>TRBD1|TRBV5-8
ASSFGPRDRYNYGYT
>.|TRBV6-2/TRBV6-3
ASSPGQKDGTIY
>.|TRBV2
ASSELSSDQPQH
>.|TRBV5-1
ASSLGVKSTDTQY
>TRBD1|TRBV20-1
SARRGGGYT
>TRBD2|TRBV28
ASSQGLAGVGDTQY
>.|TRBV5-5
ASTNNFGSPGEQY
>.|TRBV9
ASSVAQGYEQY
>.|TRBV19
ASGTGTLSYEQY
>.|TRBV5-5
ASSLEAGEGYGYT
>.|TRBV30
AWSRRGGNQPQH
>.|TRBV28
ASSSQGTSLSYEQY
>TRBD2|TRBV5-4
ASSLNPSGPTDTQY
>.|TRBV6-5
ASSYGDSPTDTQY
>.|TRBV5-4
ASSLATGYHYEQY
>.|TRBV19
ASSIATNTEAF
>.|TRBV5-6
ASSLTGTIGVFSTDTQY
>TRBD1|TRBV27
ASSPLKGQGAMGYT